The 17 T cell receptor beta chains reported below all come from one sample, sequenced in a study of blood T cell repertoires in COVID-19. Using immunoSEQ multiplex PCR, the repertoire was profiled, and TCRdb retains in-frame clones only, with some absent. The data contain roughly 100,000 clones, 87% of them singletons. The sample consisted of peripheral blood. All receptors derive from a human donor in a cohort sampled during active COVID-19.

In its sample, this clone was seen a few times. V usage is TRBV15 and J usage is TRBJ2-1; D perhaps matches TRBD1 (5 bases). The CDR3 consists of 16 residues. The V end was cut by 5 bases, the J end by 7 bases, with 21 bases between. Germline V CDR1 and CDR2: LNHNV, YYDKDF (reference sequence). This CDR3 is CATSSRNNRYGNEQFF. Written as DNA, the CDR3 is TGTGCCACCAGCTCACGTAACAACAGGTACGGGAATGAGCAGTTCTTC.

The rearrangement joins TRBV9 to TRBJ2-7, with 9 bases aligning to TRBD2. The germline V gene encodes CDR1 SGDLS and CDR2 YYNGEE. The CDR3 is 15 residues long. The ends lost 4 bases at V and 6 bases at J; junction bases unmatched: 11. The CDR3 spells CASSLYSGLASEQYF. The CDR3, as DNA: TGTGCCAGCAGCTTATATTCGGGACTAGCATCCGAGCAGTACTTC. The variable domain in full, with the rest retrieved from reference TRBV9 and TRBJ2-7, is DSGVTQTPKHLITATGQRVTLRCSPRSGDLSVYWYQQSLDQGLQFLIQYYNGEERAKGNILERFSAQQFPDLHSELNLSSLELGDSALYFCASSLYSGLASEQYFGPGTRLTVT.

The chain is built from TRBV5-1 and TRBJ1-1; D is unresolved. The germline gives CDR1 SGHRS, CDR2 YFSETQ. The CDR3 has 14 residues. Trimming removed 1 base at V and 0 bases at J, with 7 bases between. CDR3 nucleotide sequence: TGCGCCAGCAGCTTGCGAGGGATGAACACTGAAGCTTTCTTT. Its translation is CASSLRGMNTEAFF.

The chain uses TRBV30 and TRBJ1-5, with D uncertain. V dropped 0 bases and J dropped 5 bases, with 8 bases sitting between them. The CDR3 contains 13 residues. The germline V gene encodes CDR1 GTSNPN and CDR2 SVGIG (reference sequence). For the CDR3, the DNA is TGTGCCTGGAGTGTCGGAGACGATCAGCCCCAGCATTTT. As protein: CAWSVGDDQPQHF.

The V call is TRBV3-1 (or the pseudogene TRBV3-2), the J call TRBJ1-5; maybe TRBD1 (6 bases). The CDR3 is made up of 13 amino acids. Trimming left V 4 bases short and J 6 bases short, with 10 bases between. The germline CDR1 and CDR2 sequences are LGHDT and YNNKEL (reference sequence). DNA for the CDR3: TGTGCCAGCAGCCCCCAAGGGGGTCAGCCCCAGCATTTT. It encodes CASSPQGGQPQHF.

This clone was recorded once. V is TRBV25-1 and J is TRBJ2-5; TRBD2 matches at 8 bases. CDR1 is MGHDK and CDR2 is SYGVNS in the germline V gene. The CDR3 runs 15 residues. V gave up 7 bases and J gave up 5 bases; unmatched junction bases: 12. CDR3 nucleotide sequence: TGTGCCAGCAACCAAGGGGGACTAGGAAGTGAGACCCAGTACTTC. This translates into CASNQGGLGSETQYF.

The V gene is TRBV11-2, the J gene TRBJ2-1; 9 bases are shared with TRBD2. CDR3 length equals 15 residues. V lost 1 base, J lost 6 bases, and 4 bases stayed unmatched. Germline values: CDR1 SGHAT, CDR2 FQNNGV. CDR3 loop: CASSLASGIVNEQFF. The CDR3 region has the DNA TGTGCCAGCAGCTTAGCTAGCGGGATAGTCAATGAGCAGTTCTTC.

The rearrangement links TRBV18 to TRBJ2-3; 16 bases align to TRBD2. From germline, CDR1 is KGHSH and CDR2 LQKENI. V lost 6 bases, J lost 6 bases, and 6 bases stayed unmatched. CDR3 length: 16 amino acids. The chain's CDR3 is CASSGLAGGPEDTQYF. CDR3 DNA: TGTGCCAGCTCGGGACTAGCGGGAGGGCCGGAGGATACGCAGTATTTT.

V is TRBV30 and J is TRBJ1-6, with D possibly being TRBD1 (5 bases). The ends were cut back, 1 base at V and 14 bases at J, with 15 bases in the middle. The CDR3 contains 13 residues. Germline V CDR1 and CDR2: GTSNPN, SVGIG (reference sequence). The CDR3 DNA reads as TGTGCCTGGAGTGCACTTGGCCAGGGTACCCTCCACTTT. Protein product: CAWSALGQGTLHF.

The chain's CDR3 is CASSRRQGTYNEQFF. The CDR3 coding sequence is TGTGCCAGCAGTCGTCGACAGGGCACCTACAATGAGCAGTTCTTC. The chain recombines TRBV9 with TRBJ2-1; the match to TRBD1 covers 7 bases. CDR3 length: 15 amino acids. The ends lost 5 bases at V and 2 bases at J; junction bases unmatched: 7. The V gene's germline CDR1 is SGDLS and CDR2 YYNGEE. Together with reference TRBV9 and TRBJ2-1, the CDR3 gives the full variable domain: DSGVTQTPKHLITATGQRVTLRCSPRSGDLSVYWYQQSLDQGLQFLIQYYNGEERAKGNILERFSAQQFPDLHSELNLSSLELGDSALYFCASSRRQGTYNEQFFGPGTRLTVL.

As DNA, the CDR3 is TGTGCCAGCAGCTTACAGGGTCGAAGTTCACCCCTCCACTTT. Its protein is CASSLQGRSSPLHF. The chain recombines TRBV7-3 with TRBJ1-6; D may be TRBD1 (5 bases). Germline lookup yields CDR1 SGHTA and CDR2 FQGTGA. The CDR3 has 14 residues. V was cut by 2 bases and J by 9 bases, with 11 bases left in between. The full variable domain, its missing parts supplied by reference TRBV7-3 and TRBJ1-6, is GAGVSQTPSNKVTEKGKYVELRCDPISGHTALYWYRQSLGQGPEFLIYFQGTGAADDSGLPNDRFFAVRPEGSVSTLKIQRTERGDSAVYLCASSLQGRSSPLHFGNGTRLTVT.

The J gene is TRBJ2-1, the V gene TRBV4-1; 7 bases are a match to TRBD2. The trim removed 3 bases at V and 3 bases at J, leaving 5 bases unmatched. The CDR3 is made up of 15 amino acids. Per the germline V gene, CDR1 is MGHRA and CDR2 is YSYEKL. The DNA of the CDR3 is TGCGCCAGCAGCCAGGACCCTAGCGGCTACAATGAGCAGTTCTTC. This translates into CASSQDPSGYNEQFF.

As DNA, the CDR3 is TGTGCCAGCTCAGAGGACAGGGATAATTCACCCCTCCACTTT. This encodes CASSEDRDNSPLHF. The genes are TRBV18 and TRBJ1-6, with 8 bases fitting TRBD1. Germline V lookup: CDR1 KGHSH, CDR2 LQKENI. The CDR3 has 14 amino acids. J gave up 5 bases and V 5 bases, and 2 bases lay outside the gene matches.

In nucleotides, the CDR3 is TGTGCCAGCGGGGACAGGGGTACAGATACGCAGTATTTT. It specifies CASGDRGTDTQYF. The chain couples TRBV7-7 to TRBJ2-3, with 10 bases fitting TRBD1. Germline CDR1 reads SSHAT; CDR2 reads FNYEAQ (reference sequence). J was trimmed by 3 bases and V by 8 bases; bases with no gene match: 2. This CDR3 contains 13 residues.

This rearrangement joins TRBV7-8 to TRBJ2-3, with 9 bases matching TRBD2. This CDR3 region has 21 residues. Trimming took 0 bases from V and 0 from J; bases not matched to a gene: 16. Germline V gives CDR1 SGHVS, CDR2 FQNEAQ. CDR3: CASSLANGLAPALTSTDTQYF. DNA for the CDR3: TGTGCCAGCAGCTTAGCTAACGGACTAGCGCCGGCTTTGACTAGCACAGATACGCAGTATTTT.

V gene TRBV6-5 combines with J gene TRBJ2-2, with 7 bases aligning to TRBD2. V trimming: 0 bases; J trimming: 7 bases; junction bases outside the gene matches: 2. The CDR3 runs 14 residues. The V gene's germline CDR1 is MNHEY and CDR2 SVGAGI. CDR3 protein: CASSYSQRGGELFF. The CDR3 DNA follows: TGTGCCAGCAGTTACTCCCAGCGGGGCGGGGAGCTGTTTTTT.

The chain couples TRBV21-1 to TRBJ1-6. TRBV21-1 is given as a pseudogene. The CDR3 has 15 residues. CDR3 protein: CASSKRFKQRSPLHF. The CDR3 bases are TGTGCCAGCAGCAAGCGGTTTAAACAACGTTCACCCCTCCACTTT.